A single sample is the source of the 5 T cell receptor beta chains below, sequenced in a study of tumor-infiltrating lymphocytes in oesophageal squamous cell carcinoma. TCRdb reanalysed the PCR reads using MiXCR and keeps one entry per CDR3 protein. The data hold 20,000 or so distinct CDR3 sequences, with roughly 41% observed a single time. Sequenced: normal esophageal tissue next to the tumor. All receptors derive from a male donor with esophageal squamous cell carcinoma.

This chain links TRBV5-1 with TRBJ2-3; 8 nucleotides align to TRBD2. The J call may not be correct, given that the DNA end is closer to TRBJ2-1. CDR3 length equals 19 residues. Germline assignment: CDR1 SGHRS and CDR2 YFSETQ. The CDR3 DNA reads as TGCGCCAGCAGCTTGGGAGGATCCCCGGCCGGGACTAGAGGCAATGAGCAGTTCTTC. Translation gives CASSLGGSPAGTRGNEQFF.

Worth noting for this clonotype: The conserved closing phenylalanine or tryptophan is absent in this CDR3, likely reflecting a read error. It is unclear where the CDR3 begins or ends on the DNA, so no DNA is shown, and the CDR3 is as TCRdb lists it. The CDR3 spells CASSLELYEQYFGS. The rearrangement joins TRBV7-4 to TRBJ2-3. The CDR3 spans 14 amino acids, including both terminal residues. Germline lookup yields CDR1 SGHVT and CDR2 SQSDAQ.

This clonotype came up many times. V usage is TRBV28 and J usage is TRBJ2-6; perhaps TRBD1 as D (5 bases). The CDR3 has 16 amino acids. Germline CDR1 reads MDHEN; CDR2 reads SYDVKM. The V and J ends lost 5 bases and 0 bases respectively, with 11 bases between them. The CDR3 DNA follows: TGTGCCAGCAGTCCGTGGGGCCCCTCTGGGGCCAACGTCCTGACTTTC. Its translation: CASSPWGPSGANVLTF.

This clonotype was recorded many times. The genes are TRBV5-8 and TRBJ1-5, with TRBD1 as a possible D gene (6 bases). Germline-derived CDR1 and CDR2 are SGHTS and YDEGEE. With 4 bases removed from V and 3 bases from J, the gap between germline ends came to 14 bases. This CDR3 contains 15 residues. This CDR3 reads CASSKGEGVNQPQHF. As DNA, the CDR3 is TGTGCCAGCAGCAAGGGGGAAGGAGTCAATCAGCCCCAGCATTTT. Combining the CDR3 with reference TRBV5-8 and TRBJ1-5 gives the whole variable domain EAGVTQSPTHLIKTRGQQATLRCSPISGHTSVYWYQQALGLGLQFLLWYDEGEERNRGNFPPRFSGRQFPNYSSELNVNALELEDSALYLCASSKGEGVNQPQHFGDGTRLSIL.

The chain couples TRBV7-2 to TRBJ2-4; 9 nucleotides align to TRBD2. The tail of the sequence fits TRBJ2-7 better, so the J call may be wrong. Germline CDR1 is SGHTA and CDR2 is FQGNSA. The length of the CDR3 is 13 residues. CDR3 coding DNA: TGTGCCAGCAGCTCAGGACTAGCGAACGAGCAGTACTTC. Translating gives CASSSGLANEQYF.